The 10 T cell receptor beta chains below come from one sample, sequenced in a study of blood T cell repertoires in COVID-19. Assay used: immunoSEQ multiplex PCR; TCRdb lists only in-frame clones, some missing. The repertoire holds around 250,000 clones, around 89% seen once, with under 2.5% in the top ten. What was sequenced was peripheral blood. These receptors were taken from a woman aged 55-70 years with COVID-19, enrolled during active disease.

The V and J genes are TRBV7-9 and TRBJ2-1; TRBD1 aligns across 8 bases. Germline V gene lookup returns CDR1 SEHNR and CDR2 FQNEAQ (reference sequence). V trimming: 5 bases; J trimming: 0 bases; junction bases outside the gene matches: 9. This CDR3 is 17 amino acids long. The CDR3 DNA follows: TGTGCCAGCAGCCCCGGACCAGACAGGGGCTCCTACAATGAGCAGTTCTTC. Translation gives CASSPGPDRGSYNEQFF.

This rearrangement joins TRBV18 to TRBJ1-1; 9 bases map to TRBD1. Germline loops: CDR1 KGHSH, CDR2 LQKENI. V lost 8 bases and J lost 3; bases outside the gene matches: 7. There are 14 residues in the CDR3. CDR3 in DNA: TGTGCCAGCAGCCGACAGGGGGGGGACACTGAAGCTTTCTTT. Amino acid sequence: CASSRQGGDTEAFF.

This chain uses TRBV18 with TRBJ2-7, with 10 bases fitting TRBD1. Per germline, CDR1 KGHSH and CDR2 LQKENI. This CDR3 is built from 18 residues. Trimming cost V 0 bases and J 0 bases; bases outside gene matches: 8. CDR3 loop: CASSPPGRTGGLSYEQYF. CDR3 coding DNA: TGTGCCAGCTCACCACCGGGGAGGACAGGGGGACTCTCCTACGAGCAGTACTTC. The full variable domain, in which reference TRBV18 and TRBJ2-7 provide the parts outside the CDR3, is NAGVMQNPRHLVRRRGQEARLRCSPMKGHSHVYWYRQLPEEGLKFMVYLQKENIIDESGMPKERFSAEFPKEGPSILRIQQVVRGDSAAYFCASSPPGRTGGLSYEQYFGPGTRLTVT.

The rearrangement links TRBV4-3 to TRBJ1-2; D gene uncertain. The CDR3 is made up of 15 amino acids. Trimming took 0 bases from V and 1 from J, leaving 9 bases between them. CDR1 is LGHNA, CDR2 YSLEER, per germline. For the CDR3, the DNA is TGCGCCAGCAGCCAAGATATGGCGGTTAACTATGGCTACACCTTC. Its translation: CASSQDMAVNYGYTF.

DNA for the CDR3: TGTGCCAGCAGCGTATTGGCGGGGGGGGTCACCGGGGAGCTGTTTTTT. It specifies CASSVLAGGVTGELFF. The chain recombines TRBV4-2 with TRBJ2-2; 9 bases line up with TRBD2. CDR3 length: 16 amino acids. Looked up from germline, CDR1 is LGHNA and CDR2 is YNFKEQ. V was clipped by 5 bases and J by 4 bases; unmatched bases: 8.

The J gene is TRBJ1-2, the V gene TRBV18; possible D gene TRBD1, 5 bases. The CDR3 length is 15 residues. The germline V and J ends were trimmed by 0 bases and 8 bases, with 16 bases remaining between them. Germline V lookup: CDR1 KGHSH, CDR2 LQKENI. The CDR3 here is CASSPPMGQVGGYTF. The CDR3 coding sequence is TGTGCCAGCTCACCACCCATGGGGCAGGTGGGCGGCTACACCTTC.

The chain employs TRBV9 and TRBJ1-2; 9 bases align to TRBD1. The germline V gene has CDR1 SGDLS and CDR2 YYNGEE. V shed 3 bases and J 7 bases; nucleotides not matched to a gene: 19. This CDR3 has 18 residues. CDR3 nucleotide sequence: TGTGCCAGCAGCGCTCAAATCGGAACTACAGGGGGCATAGGTGGCTACACCTTC. Protein sequence: CASSAQIGTTGGIGGYTF.

This clone was observed once. The chain recombines TRBV27 with TRBJ1-2, with D unclear. Deletions cut 2 bases from V and 8 bases from J, with 12 bases between. The germline V gene has CDR1 MNHEY and CDR2 SMNVEV (reference sequence). The CDR3 is 13 residues long. The CDR3 DNA reads as TGTGCCAGCAGTTTACGACGGGAAATGGGCTACACCTTC. This sequence encodes CASSLRREMGYTF.

In regard to this clone: A junction boundary mismatches the germline segment, possibly from a read error. The genes are TRBV6-6 and TRBJ2-1; the D gene is possibly TRBD2 (6 bases). The CDR3 runs to 16 residues. CDR1 is MNHNY, CDR2 SVGAGI, per germline (reference sequence). The CDR3: CASSYSTRGHYNGQFF. The CDR3 coding sequence is TGTGCCAGCAGTTACTCGACTAGGGGCCATTACAATGGGCAGTTCTTC.

The chain recombines TRBV15 with TRBJ1-2; a weak D match, TRBD1 (5 bases). CDR3 length: 15 residues. Germline CDR1 LNHNV, CDR2 YYDKDF (reference sequence). V lost 0 bases to trimming and J lost 8 bases, with 16 bases between them. DNA for the CDR3: TGTGCCACCAGCAGAGATATTGGGACTTGGGGGGGCTACACCTTC. Translation: CATSRDIGTWGGYTF. Based on the CDR3 plus reference TRBV15 and TRBJ1-2, the full variable domain is DAMVIQNPRYQVTQFGKPVTLSCSQTLNHNVMYWYQQKSSQAPKLLFHYYDKDFNNEADTPDNFQSRRPNTSFCFLDIRSPGLGDTAMYLCATSRDIGTWGGYTFGSGTRLTVV.